The 5 T cell receptor beta chains below come from one sample, sequenced in a study of cytomegalovirus exposure and HLA in healthy donors (dated by TCRdb to about 2017). The library was prepared using the immunoSEQ multiplex PCR assay. For the multiplex PCR, a mixture combining 60 forward primers for TCR Vbeta segments and 13 reverse primers for TCR Jbeta segments was used. The immuneACCESS repertoire file appears here via TCRdb, limited to in-frame rearrangements. These files lack a portion of the clones; in checked studies, under half of the deficit traces to unresolved V genes, and the cause of the others is not known. In this sample the table shows 150,000 to 200,000 clones, 77% of which occur a single time. The ten largest account for approximately 1.5% of the sample. Sequenced material: PBMCs. These receptors were obtained from a woman aged 30 to 39 in good health and CMV-seropositive.

The rearrangement links TRBV7-2 to TRBJ1-4; D not certain. V was shortened by 3 bases and J by 4 bases, with 18 bases between the two germline ends. Germline CDR1 SGHTA, CDR2 FQGNSA. This CDR3 has 17 residues. CDR3 residues: CASSFAGGGILNEKLFF. The CDR3 DNA sequence: TGTGCCAGCAGCTTCGCGGGCGGAGGGATCCTTAATGAAAAACTGTTTTTT.

The chain combines TRBV11-2 with TRBJ1-2; no firm D call. This CDR3 has 13 amino acids. Trimming left V 1 base short and J 1 base short, with 4 bases between. The germline CDR1 and CDR2 sequences are SGHAT and FQNNGV. The CDR3 here is CASSLAINYGYTF. In nucleotides, the CDR3 is TGTGCCAGCAGCTTAGCAATTAACTATGGCTACACCTTC.

This chain links TRBV5-1 with TRBJ2-1, with a tentative D call TRBD1 (5 bases). Germline assignment: CDR1 SGHRS and CDR2 YFSETQ. V dropped 0 bases and J dropped 2 bases, with 9 bases sitting between them. The CDR3 loop spans 15 amino acids. The CDR3 nucleotides are TGCGCCAGCAGCTTGGAAGGGGTACCCTACAATGAGCAGTTCTTC. This sequence encodes CASSLEGVPYNEQFF.

V and J are TRBV7-8 and TRBJ2-4, with TRBD2 matching 8 bases. V was clipped by 5 bases and J by 8 bases; unmatched bases: 11. The CDR3 sequence is 15 residues long. Germline-derived CDR1 and CDR2 are SGHVS and FQNEAQ. The chain's CDR3 is CASSPLTSERDIQYF. In nucleotides, the CDR3 is TGTGCCAGCAGCCCTCTGACTAGCGAAAGAGACATTCAGTACTTC.

This clone was seen only a few times. This sequence joins TRBV11-3 and TRBJ2-3; 13 bases align to TRBD2. The CDR3 length is 15 residues. The germline V gene encodes CDR1 SGHNT and CDR2 YENEEA. Germline trimming cut 5 bases from V and 6 bases from J; bases unmatched to any gene: 5. The CDR3 DNA reads as TGTGCCAGCAGCGAAAGGACTAGCGGGAGCGATACGCAGTATTTT. It codes for CASSERTSGSDTQYF.